This T cell receptor (beta chain) was observed in a study of blood T cell repertoires in COVID-19. Across the whole study: Samples representing acute and convalescent COVID-19 were sourced from the United States, Italy and Spain. PBMCs, B-cell-depleted T cells, or T cells were the source of the cDNA or gDNA that made up the material.

Per the study methods: Cell counts per sample came from amplifying reference gene primers. Measured with immunoSEQ multiplex PCR; TCRdb has only the in-frame clones, and not every one. V and J calls and clone size are as listed in that table; D and trimming were resolved from the DNA. The sample gives about 300,000 clones, nearly 90% of which show up once; about 1.7% is in the top ten. The CDR3 has 15 residues. CDR1 MNHEY and CDR2 SMNVEV come from the germline V gene (reference sequence). The V gene end was trimmed by 4 bases and the J gene end by 3 bases; junction bases not matched to a gene: 8. The Seattle patients, enrolled during active infection, were followed longitudinally.

V is TRBV27 and J is TRBJ2-5; 7 nucleotides match TRBD1. This receptor was taken from a woman under 40 with COVID-19, enrolled during active disease. Sequencing was done on a sample of peripheral blood. DNA for the CDR3: TGTGCCAGCAGTTCGGGGATAGGGGGCGAAGAGACCCAGTACTTC. The encoded protein is CASSSGIGGEETQYF.